These 18 T cell receptor beta chains were sequenced from one sample in a study of blood T cell repertoires in COVID-19. Repertoires were generated with immunoSEQ multiplex PCR, while TCRdb's copy carries only in-frame clones and drops some. The sample carries about 36,000 clones, approximately 80% recorded once. The sample comprised peripheral blood. The origin of the receptors is a man aged 50 to 59 with active COVID-19.

This chain joins TRBV5-4 and TRBJ2-1; 16 positions agree with TRBD2. V shed 4 bases, J shed 14 bases, and the junction held 12 bases outside the gene matches. The CDR3 has 16 residues. Germline values: CDR1 SGHNT, CDR2 YYREEE (reference sequence). The chain's CDR3 is CASSVITGTSGGGEFF. The CDR3 DNA reads TGTGCCAGCAGCGTGATAACCGGGACTAGCGGGGGGGGAGAGTTCTTC.

The CDR3 DNA is TGTGCCAGCAGTTTCGCCCTAGGACAGGTCGATACGCAGTATTTT. Residues: CASSFALGQVDTQYF. The chain has TRBV6-5 and TRBJ2-3; 7 nucleotides line up with TRBD1. The germline CDR1 and CDR2 sequences are MNHEY and SVGAGI. The V gene end was trimmed by 4 bases and the J gene end by 6 bases; junction bases not matched to a gene: 10. The CDR3 has 15 amino acids.

J is TRBJ1-1 and V is TRBV28; D may be TRBD1 (5 bases). Trimming removed 7 bases from V and 4 bases from J, with 7 bases in between. Germline CDR1 reads MDHEN; CDR2 reads SYDVKM. The CDR3 runs 11 residues. The CDR3 is CASIRGTEAFF. The CDR3 bases are TGTGCCAGCATAAGGGGCACTGAAGCTTTCTTT.

By share of the sample, this clone is medium-sized (0.01 to 0.1%). V gene TRBV28 combines with J gene TRBJ1-1, with D hard to call. The V gene lost 6 bases and the J gene lost 8 bases, with 10 bases spanning the gap. CDR3 size: 11 residues. Germline CDR1 and CDR2: MDHEN and SYDVKM. The CDR3 nucleotides read TGTGCCAGCAGACGTCCGAGGGAAGCTTTCTTT. Protein sequence: CASRRPREAFF. Filled out from reference TRBV28 and TRBJ1-1, the complete variable domain reads DVKVTQSSRYLVKRTGEKVFLECVQDMDHENMFWYRQDPGLGLRLIYFSYDVKMKEKGDIPEGYSVSREKKERFSLILESASTNQTSMYLCASRRPREAFFGQGTRLTVV.

The chain carries TRBV4-3 and TRBJ1-3; 10 positions match TRBD1. Per germline, CDR1 LGHNA and CDR2 YSLEER. This CDR3 has 16 amino acids. V shed 0 bases and J 7 bases; nucleotides not matched to a gene: 6. DNA for the CDR3: TGCGCCAGCAGCCAAGAGGGCGGGACAGGGGCTAACACCATATATTTT. Translating gives CASSQEGGTGANTIYF.

The chain has TRBV24-1 and TRBJ2-5; TRBD2 might be the D (6 bases). V lost 5 bases, J lost 4 bases, and 16 bases lay in between. Germline CDR1 is KGHDR and CDR2 is SFDVKD. CDR3 length equals 15 residues. The CDR3 sequence is CATSVTGERRETQYF. CDR3 bases: TGTGCCACCAGTGTAACGGGGGAGCGTAGAGAGACCCAGTACTTC.

The rearrangement uses TRBV9 and TRBJ1-1; TRBD1 aligns across 9 bases. Per the germline V gene, CDR1 is SGDLS and CDR2 is YYNGEE. The CDR3 consists of 12 residues. V dropped 2 bases and J dropped 8; count of bases not matched to a gene: 1. CDR3 nucleotide sequence: TGTGCCAGCAGCGTCGGACAGGGGGAAGCTTTCTTT. It yields the protein CASSVGQGEAFF. Full variable domain (missing parts from reference TRBV9 and TRBJ1-1): DSGVTQTPKHLITATGQRVTLRCSPRSGDLSVYWYQQSLDQGLQFLIQYYNGEERAKGNILERFSAQQFPDLHSELNLSSLELGDSALYFCASSVGQGEAFFGQGTRLTVV.

The genes are TRBV29-1 and TRBJ2-4; TRBD1 might be the D (6 bases). The CDR3 is made up of 14 amino acids. The V gene lost 2 bases and the J gene lost 1 base, with 9 bases spanning the gap. Germline V gives CDR1 SQVTM, CDR2 ANQGSEA. CDR3 coding DNA: TGCAGCGTTGAATTGGGGGCGGCCAAAAACATTCAGTACTTC. Its translation: CSVELGAAKNIQYF. Looking up the rest from reference TRBV29-1 and TRBJ2-4 gives the full variable domain: SAVISQKPSRDICQRGTSLTIQCQVDSQVTMMFWYRQQPGQSLTLIATANQGSEATYESGFVIDKFPISRPNLTFSTLTVSNMSPEDSSIYLCSVELGAAKNIQYFGAGTRLSVL.

V is TRBV5-6 and J is TRBJ1-2; D remains ambiguous. CDR1 is SGHDT, CDR2 YYEEEE, per germline. The CDR3 has 14 residues. The ends were cut back, 0 bases at V and 8 bases at J, with 14 bases in the middle. The CDR3, as DNA: TGTGCCAGCAGCTTGGACGGGATCTCTTGGGGCTACACCTTC. Protein: CASSLDGISWGYTF.

The V and J genes are TRBV27 and TRBJ2-7; 9 bases align to TRBD2. CDR3 length: 13 amino acids. Germline-derived CDR1 and CDR2 are MNHEY and SMNVEV (reference sequence). The V gene end was trimmed by 10 bases and the J gene end by 1 base; junction bases not matched to a gene: 5. CDR3 in DNA: TGTGCCATCAAAGCGGGGGGTTCCTACGAGCAGTACTTC. Protein: CAIKAGGSYEQYF.

V usage is TRBV4-3 and J usage is TRBJ2-7; 7 bases align to TRBD2. CDR1 and CDR2 (germline): LGHNA, YSLEER. Trimming at V came to 0 bases and at J to 6 bases, leaving 14 bases not matched to a gene. This CDR3 comprises 17 residues. This CDR3 reads CASSQDRPRRGLFEQYF. The CDR3 DNA is TGCGCCAGCAGCCAAGATCGGCCGCGACGGGGACTATTCGAGCAGTACTTC.

This chain connects TRBV7-2 to TRBJ1-2; no definite D call. The CDR3 loop spans 13 amino acids. The V gene's germline CDR1 is SGHTA and CDR2 FQGNSA. V was trimmed by 1 base and J by 0 bases, leaving 3 bases between them. The CDR3 loop is CASSLGPNYGYTF. The CDR3 region has the DNA TGTGCCAGCAGCTTAGGGCCTAACTATGGCTACACCTTC.

The rearrangement uses TRBV5-5 and TRBJ2-2; maybe TRBD2 (5 bases). Germline CDR1 reads SGHKS; CDR2 reads YYEKEE (reference sequence). Trimming took 3 bases from V and 4 from J, leaving 16 bases between them. The CDR3 sequence is 16 residues long. CDR3 sequence reads: CASSSFRNAGTGELFF. The CDR3 DNA reads as TGTGCCAGCAGCTCGTTTCGGAATGCGGGCACCGGGGAGCTGTTTTTT.

In this sample, this clone turned up a few times. The J gene is TRBJ1-2, the V gene TRBV12-3 or TRBV12-4; a weak D match, TRBD1 (6 bases). With 6 bases removed from V and 8 bases from J, the gap between germline ends came to 13 bases. This CDR3 region has 12 residues. DNA for the CDR3: TGTGCCAGCAGCAGAGACAGGACAGGCTACACCTTC. Translating gives CASSRDRTGYTF.

The rearrangement links TRBV10-1 to TRBJ2-3; 10 bases match TRBD2. Unmatched junction bases numbered 5, after V lost 0 bases and J lost 8 bases. CDR1 is WNHNN, CDR2 SYGVQD, per germline (reference sequence). The CDR3 has 15 amino acids. This CDR3 reads CASSESVAGGGTQYF. The CDR3 DNA sequence: TGCGCCAGCAGTGAGTCGGTAGCGGGGGGCGGTACGCAGTATTTT.

V is TRBV7-2 and J is TRBJ2-2; 7 bases are shared with TRBD1. This CDR3 spans 16 amino acids. Germline V gene lookup returns CDR1 SGHTA and CDR2 FQGNSA. Trimming at V came to 8 bases and at J to 5 bases, leaving 14 bases not matched to a gene. CDR3: CASRKAPTGSTGELFF. The CDR3 DNA reads TGTGCCAGCCGGAAGGCCCCGACAGGGTCGACCGGGGAGCTGTTTTTT.

This clone was seen a single time. The chain carries TRBV7-2 and TRBJ2-3, with 16 positions matching TRBD2. The CDR3 spans 18 residues. Germline CDR1 and CDR2: SGHTA and FQGNSA. The J segment lost 5 bases and the V segment lost 2 bases, leaving 7 bases of the junction unmatched. The CDR3 DNA follows: TGTGCCAGCAGCTTAATGGGGACTAGCGGGGGGGCCTTAGATACGCAGTATTTT. Translated: CASSLMGTSGGALDTQYF.

The V call is TRBV7-9, the J call TRBJ2-3; weak D call: TRBD1 (6 bases). The CDR3 covers 17 residues. Trimming stripped 5 bases from V and 0 bases from J, with 18 bases between. Germline CDR1 reads SEHNR; CDR2 reads FQNEAQ (reference sequence). CDR3 sequence (DNA): TGTGCCAGCAGCCTCCTCCAGGGGAAACCCAGCACAGATACGCAGTATTTT. Translating gives CASSLLQGKPSTDTQYF.